A selection of T cell receptor beta chains follows, all from one sample in a study of CD8 T cells in ankylosing spondylitis. Each CDR3 protein gets one entry after TCRdb re-called the 5' RACE reads with MiXCR. The table shows 300,000 to 400,000 distinct CDR3 sequences, with roughly 15% occurring only once. The sample taken for sequencing was blood, either unsorted or a sorted T cell fraction (not recorded which). These receptors originate from a male donor with ankylosing spondylitis or in good health (not recorded which). CDR3s include the opening cysteine and the closing phenylalanine or tryptophan. Each record gives: J gene, V gene, CDR3 length, CDR3 protein.

TRBJ1-2,TRBV7-2,15,CASSLAQGFGYGYTF
TRBJ2-1,TRBV7-2,17,CASSLRGVLAGKNEQFF
TRBJ2-2,TRBV7-2,13,CASSLVAGGELFF
TRBJ2-3,TRBV6-5,16,CASSYGVSFSTDTQYF
TRBJ2-7,TRBV7-2,13,CASSPTGAYEQYF
TRBJ1-2,TRBV9,16,CASSAETGFLNVGYTF
TRBJ1-1,TRBV2,15,CASSLRRLMNTEAFF
TRBJ2-7,TRBV10-1,15,CASSEFWDSSYEQYF
TRBJ1-1,TRBV20-1,12,CSATRVATEAFF
TRBJ2-1,TRBV9,13,CASSVTGFDEQFF
TRBJ2-3,TRBV12-3/TRBV12-4,16,CASSRTGAGGTDTQYF
TRBJ1-6,TRBV6-5,13,CASSYSENSPLHF
TRBJ2-3,TRBV20-1,17,CSAGADGGPSSTDTQYF
TRBJ1-4,TRBV4-1,12,CASSQEWGKLFF
TRBJ2-3,TRBV7-2,15,CASSQMGQGSDTQYF
TRBJ2-3,TRBV3-1,16,CASSQGTGQATDTQYF
TRBJ1-2,TRBV5-1,14,CASSLGQGYYGYTF
TRBJ2-2,TRBV2,13,CASTWANTGELFF
TRBJ2-1,TRBV5-6,16,CASTLRSAGIYNEQFF
TRBJ1-1,TRBV10-3,13,CAISLDRGTEAFF
TRBJ1-6,TRBV12-3/TRBV12-4,14,CASSFGQQNSPLHF
TRBJ1-5,TRBV24-1,16,CATSDPNDRGNQPQHF
TRBJ1-4,TRBV12-5,15,CASGHATTTNEKLFF
TRBJ2-1,TRBV3-1,12,CASSYTGTEQFF
TRBJ1-3,TRBV4-1,16,CASSQPSQGFGNTIYF
TRBJ2-6,TRBV9,16,CASSVGAGSGANVLTF
TRBJ1-5,TRBV4-2,13,CASSQDMDQPQHF
TRBJ2-1,TRBV10-3,12,CAISEQGREQFF
TRBJ1-2,TRBV5-1,15,CASRIGTGANYGYTF
TRBJ1-3,TRBV30,16,CAWSSRVLHGGNTIYF
TRBJ1-1,TRBV28,12,CASRRQGAGAFF
TRBJ1-5,TRBV5-1,14,CASSLTGRNQPQHF
TRBJ2-3,TRBV20-1,17,CSARGASGGGSTDTQYF
TRBJ2-7,TRBV3-1,12,CASSQEGGEQYF
TRBJ2-3,TRBV9,15,CASSPSGGLRDTQYF
TRBJ2-7,TRBV12-3/TRBV12-4,14,CASSLVQPTDEQYF
TRBJ1-1,TRBV3-1,12,CASSLINTEAFF
TRBJ2-7,TRBV12-3/TRBV12-4,16,CASSPLLAVSSYEQYF
TRBJ1-1,TRBV12-3/TRBV12-4,13,CASCLTLAPEAFF
TRBJ2-2,TRBV5-1,17,CASSPRQGPPNTGELFF
TRBJ2-1,TRBV20-1,14,CSARTGLVYNEQFF
TRBJ2-2,TRBV4-2,14,CASSARGRAGELFF